Below, 17 T cell receptor beta chains from the same sample are listed, as sequenced in a study of cytomegalovirus exposure and HLA in healthy donors. PCR employed 60 Vbeta and 13 Jbeta primers. The data were produced by immunoSEQ multiplex PCR, yet TCRdb's version contains in-frame clones alone and is incomplete. The table records 130,000 to 150,000 clones, around 80% of them present only once. Sequencing input: PBMCs. These receptors all come from a man aged 35-49 years in good health and CMV-seropositive.

The chain has TRBV2 and TRBJ2-3, with a weak D call TRBD2 (7 bases). There are 16 residues in the CDR3. The germline V gene encodes CDR1 SNHLY and CDR2 FYNNEI. Trimming pared 1 base from V and 2 bases from J, leaving 13 bases between. The CDR3 nucleotides are TGTGCCAGCAGTGAAGAAGGGGGGGGATACACAGATACGCAGTATTTT. It specifies CASSEEGGGYTDTQYF.

This chain joins TRBV5-1 and TRBJ1-2, with TRBD1 matching 9 bases. The V gene's germline CDR1 is SGHRS and CDR2 YFSETQ. Trimming took 0 bases from V and 7 from J; bases not matched to a gene: 10. The CDR3 is made up of 16 amino acids. Here the CDR3 DNA reads TGCGCCAGCAGCTTGGAGCCACAGGGGGCCGGGACTGGCTACACCTTC. This translates into CASSLEPQGAGTGYTF.

This chain joins TRBV4-3 and TRBJ1-1; 9 positions agree with TRBD1. The CDR3 consists of 15 residues. V was pared by 1 base and J by 5 bases, with 5 bases of the junction left unmatched. Per germline, CDR1 LGHNA and CDR2 YSLEER. CDR3 loop: CASSQAGQGLTEAFF. DNA of the CDR3: TGCGCCAGCAGCCAAGCGGGACAGGGTTTAACTGAAGCTTTCTTT.

The chain recombines TRBV7-9 with TRBJ1-2; TRBD1 is a possible D gene (5 bases). CDR1 is SEHNR and CDR2 is FQNEAQ in the germline V gene (reference sequence). V shed 0 bases and J shed 2 bases, with 10 bases lying between them. CDR3 length: 15 residues. The CDR3 region is CASSLARGANYGYTF. CDR3 coding DNA: TGTGCCAGCAGCTTAGCTCGCGGGGCGAACTATGGCTACACCTTC. The full variable domain, in which reference TRBV7-9 and TRBJ1-2 provide the parts outside the CDR3, is DTGVSQNPRHKITKRGQNVTFRCDPISEHNRLYWYRQTLGQGPEFLTYFQNEAQLEKSRLLSDRFSAERPKGSFSTLEIQRTEQGDSAMYLCASSLARGANYGYTFGSGTRLTVV.

This sequence joins TRBV2 and TRBJ1-2, with 7 bases aligning to TRBD1. V lost 6 bases to trimming and J lost 5 bases; unmatched junction nucleotides: 3. CDR1 and CDR2 from the germline V gene are SNHLY and FYNNEI. The CDR3 sequence is 12 residues long. The chain's CDR3 is CASRGQEYGYTF. The DNA for the CDR3 is TGTGCCAGCAGAGGACAGGAATATGGCTACACCTTC.

This chain links TRBV28 with TRBJ1-1; D gene unclear. Looked up from germline, CDR1 is MDHEN and CDR2 is SYDVKM. V lost 6 bases and J 6 bases, leaving 14 bases between the germline ends. This CDR3 comprises 13 residues. The CDR3 region has the DNA TGTGCCAGCAGCGTCCGAGGGCAGTCTGAAGCTTTCTTT. This encodes CASSVRGQSEAFF.

The chain combines TRBV27 with TRBJ1-6; D gene ambiguous. Germline CDR1 MNHEY, CDR2 SMNVEV (reference sequence). V lost 3 bases, J lost 7 bases, and 16 bases lay in between. The CDR3 consists of 16 residues. The CDR3 nucleotides read TGTGCCAGCAGTTTTAGGCGGCTTAGGGAGAATTCACCCCTCCACTTT. This translates into CASSFRRLRENSPLHF.

This chain links TRBV4-1 with TRBJ2-3; 12 bases fit TRBD2. Germline V gene lookup returns CDR1 MGHRA and CDR2 YSYEKL. The CDR3 is 20 residues long. Trimming took 0 bases from V and 4 from J; bases not matched to a gene: 14. This CDR3 is CASSQDPASGGAIAADTQYF. CDR3 nucleotide sequence: TGCGCCAGCAGCCAAGATCCGGCTAGCGGGGGGGCCATTGCGGCAGATACGCAGTATTTT.

The V and J genes are TRBV19 and TRBJ2-7; D uncertain. The germline V gene encodes CDR1 LNHDA and CDR2 SQIVND (reference sequence). V shed 3 bases and J shed 0 bases, with 12 bases lying between them. This CDR3 is 15 amino acids long. The CDR3 bases are TGTGCCAGTAGTATGAGTCTCCAACCCTCCTACGAGCAGTACTTC. Residues: CASSMSLQPSYEQYF.

This chain joins TRBV29-1 and TRBJ1-2, with D perhaps TRBD1 (5 bases). Trimming pared 7 bases from V and 8 bases from J, leaving 17 bases between. Per the germline V gene, CDR1 is SQVTM and CDR2 is ANQGSEA. The CDR3 is 12 residues long. CDR3 protein: CSAESGGSGYTF. CDR3 DNA sequence: TGCAGCGCCGAATCCGGGGGGAGCGGCTACACCTTC.

The J gene is TRBJ2-5, the V gene TRBV6-6, with 11 positions matching TRBD2. This CDR3 region has 16 residues. Trimming took 6 bases from V and 5 from J; bases not matched to a gene: 11. Looked up from germline, CDR1 is MNHNY and CDR2 is SVGAGI (reference sequence). CDR3 loop: CASSYRSGGAKETQYF. As DNA, the CDR3 is TGTGCCAGCAGCTACCGTAGCGGGGGGGCCAAGGAGACCCAGTACTTC.

This clone was picked up a small number of times. Other DNA variants within this sample encode the same CDR3. V usage is TRBV5-1 and J usage is TRBJ2-7; D is perhaps TRBD1 (6 bases). V lost 2 bases and J lost 1, with 7 bases in between. The CDR3 covers 13 residues. The germline gives CDR1 SGHRS, CDR2 YFSETQ. This CDR3 is CASSLTGSYEQYF. Written as DNA, the CDR3 is TGCGCCAGCAGCTTAACAGGGTCCTACGAGCAGTACTTC.

In its sample, this clone was seen a few times. J is TRBJ2-3 and V is TRBV12-5; D is perhaps TRBD1 (6 bases). Germline lookup yields CDR1 LGHNT and CDR2 FRNRAP. V lost 4 bases and J lost 4, with 12 bases in between. This CDR3 spans 14 amino acids. CDR3 protein: CASGSMDSSDTQYF. In DNA form, the CDR3 reads TGTGCTAGTGGTTCAATGGACAGCTCAGATACGCAGTATTTT.

This chain uses TRBV7-2 with TRBJ2-3, with no clear D. From germline, CDR1 is SGHTA and CDR2 FQGNSA. The CDR3 extends over 14 amino acids. Trimming took off 3 bases at V and 2 bases at J, with 9 bases between the two ends. CDR3 nucleotide sequence: TGTGCCAGCAGCTTCCGACACCACACAGATACGCAGTATTTT. Its translation: CASSFRHHTDTQYF.

CDR3 in amino acids: CASSSTVNEQFF. For the CDR3, the DNA is TGTGCCAGCAGCTCGACAGTTAATGAGCAGTTCTTC. The chain is built from TRBV7-3 and TRBJ2-1, with D possibly TRBD1 on 5 matching bases. Trimming shortened V by 4 bases and J by 7 bases, and 8 bases separated the two germline ends. Germline V lookup: CDR1 SGHTA, CDR2 FQGTGA. This CDR3 contains 12 residues.

The chain carries TRBV5-1 and TRBJ1-1, with 9 bases matching TRBD1. The V gene's germline CDR1 is SGHRS and CDR2 YFSETQ. CDR3 length: 17 residues. The trim removed 0 bases at V and 1 base at J, leaving 7 bases unmatched. The CDR3: CASSLGTGAYGNTEAFF. CDR3 DNA: TGCGCCAGCAGCTTGGGGACAGGGGCATATGGGAACACTGAAGCTTTCTTT.

V usage is TRBV15 and J usage is TRBJ2-5; a possible D gene is TRBD1 (6 bases). Deletions cut 0 bases from V and 3 bases from J, with 14 bases between. From germline, CDR1 is LNHNV and CDR2 YYDKDF (reference sequence). The CDR3 totals 16 residues. The CDR3 spells CATSRDRVGAEETQYF. Written as DNA, the CDR3 is TGTGCCACCAGCAGAGATAGGGTGGGGGCAGAAGAGACCCAGTACTTC.